Reported below is one T cell receptor (beta chain). This entry belongs to a study of blood T cell repertoires in COVID-19. Repertoires were generated with immunoSEQ multiplex PCR, while TCRdb's copy carries only in-frame clones and drops some. The sample lists about 260,000 clones; around 90% were seen once. Germline V lookup: CDR1 MGHDK, CDR2 SYGVNS. V gave up 3 bases and J gave up 0 bases, with 12 bases separating them. The CDR3 length is 15 residues. The sequence was collected from a human donor in a cohort sampled during active COVID-19. The V gene is TRBV25-1, the J gene TRBJ2-7; D ambiguous. The sample comprised peripheral blood. The chain's CDR3 is CASSDDIVSSYEQYF. The CDR3 coding sequence is TGTGCCAGCAGTGACGACATTGTCAGCTCCTACGAGCAGTACTTC.